The 13 T cell receptor beta chains listed next were all sequenced from one sample in a study of blood T cell repertoires in COVID-19. Libraries were prepared by immunoSEQ multiplex PCR; TCRdb keeps only in-frame clonotypes and omits some of them. The sample has around 150,000 clones; over 80% are singletons. Sequencing used peripheral blood. The receptor set was obtained from a woman aged 45-65 years with acute or convalescent COVID-19.

This chain links TRBV18 with TRBJ1-2; 7 positions match TRBD1. V was pared by 1 base and J by 3 bases, with 5 bases of the junction left unmatched. The V gene's germline CDR1 is KGHSH and CDR2 LQKENI. The length of the CDR3 is 15 residues. Written as DNA, the CDR3 is TGTGCCAGCTCACCACGCGAGGGGGCGGACTATGGCTACACCTTC. It translates to CASSPREGADYGYTF.

The gene calls are TRBV1 and TRBJ2-7; the table's D call TRBD1 went unverified against the DNA. TRBV1 is given as a pseudogene. This CDR3 region has 14 residues. The CDR3 DNA reads TGCACCAGCAGCCACGGGACAGGGGGAAACGAGCAGTACTTC. The encoded protein is CTSSHGTGGNEQYF.

With regard to this clone: Sequence at one end of the junction differs from germline and may be a read error. The rearrangement links TRBV27 to TRBJ2-7, with D possibly being TRBD1 (7 bases). From germline, CDR1 is MNHEY and CDR2 SMNVEV (reference sequence). This CDR3 has 8 residues. CDR3 sequence reads: CASNRGGF. The DNA for the CDR3 is TGTGCCAGTAACAGGGGAGGCTTC.

DNA for the CDR3: TGTGCCAGCAGTGACCAGGGGCACGCTAATGAAAAACTGTTTTTT. Protein sequence: CASSDQGHANEKLFF. The V gene is TRBV6-1, the J gene TRBJ1-4, with D possibly matching TRBD1 (6 bases). CDR3 length equals 15 residues. Germline lookup yields CDR1 MNHNS and CDR2 SASEGT. With 3 bases removed from V and 3 bases from J, the gap between germline ends came to 11 bases.

This sequence joins TRBV10-1 and TRBJ1-6, with a tentative D call TRBD1 (6 bases). V was shortened by 6 bases and J by 8 bases, with 11 bases between the two germline ends. Germline values: CDR1 WNHNN, CDR2 SYGVQD (reference sequence). The CDR3 is 13 amino acids. For the CDR3, the DNA is TGCGCCAGCAGGGACAGTCAAGATTCACCCCTCCACTTT. This sequence encodes CASRDSQDSPLHF.

This rearrangement joins TRBV7-9 to TRBJ2-3; TRBD1 aligns across 7 bases. Germline CDR1 reads SEHNR; CDR2 reads FQNEAQ (reference sequence). CDR3 length: 15 amino acids. V was pared by 0 bases and J by 4 bases, with 4 bases of the junction left unmatched. DNA for the CDR3: TGTGCCAGCAGCTTAGCCAGGGGGAAAGCAGATACGCAGTATTTT. This gives the protein CASSLARGKADTQYF.

This CDR3 is CASSPYRLTGDNSPLHF. DNA for the CDR3: TGTGCCAGCAGTCCCTACCGCCTGACAGGGGATAATTCACCCCTCCACTTT. The chain carries TRBV27 and TRBJ1-6; TRBD1 aligns across 8 bases. Germline V gene data show CDR1 as MNHEY and CDR2 as SMNVEV (reference sequence). The trim removed 5 bases at V and 5 bases at J, leaving 11 bases unmatched. There are 17 residues in the CDR3.

The V and J genes are TRBV24-1 and TRBJ1-5, with D uncertain. The CDR3 sequence is 14 residues long. Germline CDR1 and CDR2: KGHDR and SFDVKD. Deletions cut 4 bases from V and 6 bases from J, with 12 bases between. CDR3 nucleotide sequence: TGTGCCACCAGTGACCCCGGGAGGGCTCAGCCCCAGCATTTT. It codes for CATSDPGRAQPQHF.

This chain uses TRBV28 with TRBJ1-1; D not resolved. The germline V gene has CDR1 MDHEN and CDR2 SYDVKM. CDR3 size: 13 residues. V lost 2 bases, J lost 4 bases, and 8 bases lay in between. The CDR3 region is CASSLRLGTEAFF. CDR3 bases: TGTGCCAGCAGTTTACGCCTAGGCACTGAAGCTTTCTTT.

The J gene is TRBJ2-1, the V gene TRBV2; the D is unclear. The length of the CDR3 is 13 residues. Germline assignment: CDR1 SNHLY and CDR2 FYNNEI. V lost 2 bases, J lost 7 bases, and 9 bases lay in between. As DNA, the CDR3 is TGTGCCAGCAGTGAACGGTTAGTTAATGAGCAGTTCTTC. It is translated as CASSERLVNEQFF.

CDR3 sequence (DNA): TGTGCCAGTAGCCTAATCGGGACTGAAGCTTTCTTT. The encoded protein is CASSLIGTEAFF. V is TRBV19 and J is TRBJ1-1; D unclear. Trimming took 6 bases from V and 5 from J, leaving 10 bases between them. CDR1 and CDR2 from the germline V gene are LNHDA and SQIVND (reference sequence). The CDR3 is 12 amino acids.

V gene TRBV15 combines with J gene TRBJ2-1; 8 nucleotides line up with TRBD1. V trimming: 1 base; J trimming: 9 bases; junction bases outside the gene matches: 8. Germline CDR1 and CDR2: LNHNV and YYDKDF (reference sequence). The CDR3 is made up of 15 amino acids. CDR3 protein: CATSRGTGIYGEQFF. In nucleotides, the CDR3 is TGTGCCACCAGCAGAGGGACAGGGATATATGGTGAGCAGTTCTTC.

The count of this clone is one. The sample holds other DNA sequences that translate to the same CDR3. The chain recombines TRBV30 with TRBJ1-1; a possible D gene is TRBD1 (6 bases). V was clipped by 3 bases and J by 0 bases, with 8 bases between them. This CDR3 is built from 13 residues. Germline V gene data show CDR1 as GTSNPN and CDR2 as SVGIG (reference sequence). The DNA of the CDR3 is TGTGCCTGGAGACAGGGACTGAACACTGAAGCTTTCTTT. Encoded protein: CAWRQGLNTEAFF.